This T cell receptor beta chain was captured by sequencing in a study of molecular identifiers for immune sequencing clone quantification. TCRdb re-called the PCR reads with MiXCR, one entry per CDR3 protein. The sample contains about 640,000 distinct CDR3 sequences, less than 20% of which appear only once. The CD8+CD4-CCR7+CD45RA+ phenotype defined the sorted naive CD8 T cells. This clonotype was recorded many times. Germline V gene sequence: CDR1 SEHNR, CDR2 FQNEAQ (reference sequence). The J segment lost 0 bases and the V segment lost 4 bases, leaving 6 bases of the junction unmatched. This CDR3 spans 15 amino acids.

The TCR was taken from a human donor in good health. Some libraries in this study had Jurkat cell RNA spiked in. Sequencing input: naive CD8+ T cells from blood, with Jurkat cell RNA spiked in. The subset denotes: FACS-sorted CD8+CD4-CCR7+CD45RA+ naive T cells. V and J are TRBV7-9 and TRBJ2-7, with 7 bases lining up with TRBD1. The DNA for the CDR3 is TGTGCCAGCAGCTCCGGACAGGACAGCTCCTACGAGCAGTACTTC. This gives the protein CASSSGQDSSYEQYF.